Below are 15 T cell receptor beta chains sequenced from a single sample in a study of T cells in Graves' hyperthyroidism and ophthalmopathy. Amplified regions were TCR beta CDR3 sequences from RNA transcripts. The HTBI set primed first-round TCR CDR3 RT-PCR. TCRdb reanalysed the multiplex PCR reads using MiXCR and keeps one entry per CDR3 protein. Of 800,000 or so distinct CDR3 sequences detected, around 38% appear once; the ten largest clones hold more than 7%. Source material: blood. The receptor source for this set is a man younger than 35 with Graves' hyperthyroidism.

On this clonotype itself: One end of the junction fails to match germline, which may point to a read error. CDR3 in DNA: TGCGCCAGCAGCCAAGATCGGGGCCAGGCCCTGTGCTTC. Translating gives CASSQDRGQALCF. The chain combines TRBV4-3 with TRBJ2-7; possibly TRBD1 or TRBD2 for D (5 bases each). CDR1 and CDR2 (germline): LGHNA, YSLEER. This CDR3 spans 13 amino acids.

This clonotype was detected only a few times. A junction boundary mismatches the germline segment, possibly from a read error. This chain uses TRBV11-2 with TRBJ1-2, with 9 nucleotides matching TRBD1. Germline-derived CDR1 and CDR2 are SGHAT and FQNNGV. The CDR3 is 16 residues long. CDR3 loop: CASSPREGTGSHGYTF. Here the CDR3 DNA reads TGCGCCAGCAGCCCCCGGGAAGGGACAGGGAGTCACGGCTACACCTTC.

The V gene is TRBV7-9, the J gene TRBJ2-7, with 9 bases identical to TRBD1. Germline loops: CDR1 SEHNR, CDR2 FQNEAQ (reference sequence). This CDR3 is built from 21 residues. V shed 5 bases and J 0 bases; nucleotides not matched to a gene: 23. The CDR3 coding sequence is TGTGCCAGCAGCCAAGGCCCCTACCCCACCCCGGGACAGGGAAGCTCCTACGAGCAGTACTTC. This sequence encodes CASSQGPYPTPGQGSSYEQYF.

The CDR3 region has the DNA TGTGCCAGCAGCTACTCTCCGGGACAAGAAGAGGCTTTCTTT. This translates into CASSYSPGQEEAFF. V usage is TRBV7-8 and J usage is TRBJ1-1; D is possibly TRBD1 (6 bases). The CDR3 covers 14 residues. Trimming took off 4 bases at V and 11 bases at J, with 20 bases between the two ends. Germline V lookup: CDR1 SGHVS, CDR2 FQNEAQ.

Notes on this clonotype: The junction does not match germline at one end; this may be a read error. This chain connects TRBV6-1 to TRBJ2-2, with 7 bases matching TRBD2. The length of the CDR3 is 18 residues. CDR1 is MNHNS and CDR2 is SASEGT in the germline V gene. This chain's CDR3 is CASSDLMGAGMNTGELVF. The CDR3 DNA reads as TGTGCCAGCAGTGATCTCATGGGAGCGGGGATGAACACCGGGGAGCTGGTTTTT.

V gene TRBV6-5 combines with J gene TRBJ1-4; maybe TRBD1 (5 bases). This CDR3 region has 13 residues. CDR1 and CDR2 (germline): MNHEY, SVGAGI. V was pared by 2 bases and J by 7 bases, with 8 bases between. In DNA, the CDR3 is TGTGCCAGCAGTTACGGTGGGGCTGAAAAACTGTTTTTT. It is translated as CASSYGGAEKLFF.

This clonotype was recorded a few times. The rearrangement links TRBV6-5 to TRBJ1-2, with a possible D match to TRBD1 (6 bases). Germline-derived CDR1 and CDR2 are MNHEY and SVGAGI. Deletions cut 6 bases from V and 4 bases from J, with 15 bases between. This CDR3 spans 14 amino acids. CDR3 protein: CASRVGQLAYGYTF. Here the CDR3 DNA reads TGTGCCAGCAGGGTGGGACAACTGGCCTATGGCTACACCTTC.

This CDR3 reads CASNQGSGEGTLHF. The CDR3 DNA reads as TGTGCCAGCAACCAAGGGTCGGGGGAAGGAACCCTCCACTTT. V gene TRBV9 combines with J gene TRBJ1-6, with D perhaps TRBD1 (5 bases). This CDR3 is built from 14 residues. Between the trimmed V and J ends, which lost 6 bases and 14 bases, there was a span of 21 bases. Germline values: CDR1 SGDLS, CDR2 YYNGEE.

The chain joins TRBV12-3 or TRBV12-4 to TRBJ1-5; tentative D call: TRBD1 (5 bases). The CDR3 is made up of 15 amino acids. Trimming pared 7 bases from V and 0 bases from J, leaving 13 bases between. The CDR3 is CASTIEGNSNQPQHF. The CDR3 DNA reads TGTGCCAGCACCATTGAGGGGAATAGCAATCAGCCCCAGCATTTT.

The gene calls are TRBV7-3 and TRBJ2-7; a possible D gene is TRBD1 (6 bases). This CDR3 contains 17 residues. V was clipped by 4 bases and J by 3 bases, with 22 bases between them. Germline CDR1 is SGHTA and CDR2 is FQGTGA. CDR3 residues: CASSSSKKQGGGYEQYF. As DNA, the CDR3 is TGTGCCAGCAGCTCCTCGAAGAAACAGGGTGGGGGCTACGAGCAGTACTTC.

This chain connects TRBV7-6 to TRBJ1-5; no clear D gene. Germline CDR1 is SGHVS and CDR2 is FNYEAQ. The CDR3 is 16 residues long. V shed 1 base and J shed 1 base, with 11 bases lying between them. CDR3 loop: CASSLGYGGSNQPQHF. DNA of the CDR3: TGTGCCAGCAGCTTAGGTTACGGCGGAAGCAATCAGCCCCAGCATTTT. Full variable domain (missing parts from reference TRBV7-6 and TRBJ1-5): GAGVSQSPRYKVTKRGQDVALRCDPISGHVSLYWYRQALGQGPEFLTYFNYEAQQDKSGLPNDRFSAERPEGSISTLTIQRTEQRDSAMYRCASSLGYGGSNQPQHFGDGTRLSIL.

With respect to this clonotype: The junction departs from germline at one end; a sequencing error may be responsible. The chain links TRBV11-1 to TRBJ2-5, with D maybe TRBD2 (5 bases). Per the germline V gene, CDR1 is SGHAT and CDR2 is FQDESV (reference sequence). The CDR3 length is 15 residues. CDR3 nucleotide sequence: TGCGCCAGCAGCCAAGACCGAACGGGGAAAGAGACCCAGTACTTC. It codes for CASSQDRTGKETQYF.

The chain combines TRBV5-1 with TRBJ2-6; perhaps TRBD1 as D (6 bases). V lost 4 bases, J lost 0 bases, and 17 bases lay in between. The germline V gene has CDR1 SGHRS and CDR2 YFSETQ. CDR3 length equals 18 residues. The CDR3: CASSPSGTFDSGANVLTF. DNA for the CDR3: TGCGCCAGCAGCCCATCCGGGACATTCGACTCTGGGGCCAACGTCCTGACTTTC.

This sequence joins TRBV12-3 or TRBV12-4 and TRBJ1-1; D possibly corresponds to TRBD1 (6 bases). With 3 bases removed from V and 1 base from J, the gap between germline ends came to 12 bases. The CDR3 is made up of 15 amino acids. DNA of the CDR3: TGTGCCAGCAGTTTCATGGGGGGGCCGAACACTGAAGCTTTCTTT. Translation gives CASSFMGGPNTEAFF.

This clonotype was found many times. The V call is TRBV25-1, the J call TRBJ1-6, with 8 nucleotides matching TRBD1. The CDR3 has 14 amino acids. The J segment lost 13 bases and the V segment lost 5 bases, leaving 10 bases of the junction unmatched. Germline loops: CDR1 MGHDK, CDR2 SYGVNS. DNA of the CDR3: TGTGCCAGCAGTCAAGGACAGGGACTGTCCCCCCTCCACTTT. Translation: CASSQGQGLSPLHF.